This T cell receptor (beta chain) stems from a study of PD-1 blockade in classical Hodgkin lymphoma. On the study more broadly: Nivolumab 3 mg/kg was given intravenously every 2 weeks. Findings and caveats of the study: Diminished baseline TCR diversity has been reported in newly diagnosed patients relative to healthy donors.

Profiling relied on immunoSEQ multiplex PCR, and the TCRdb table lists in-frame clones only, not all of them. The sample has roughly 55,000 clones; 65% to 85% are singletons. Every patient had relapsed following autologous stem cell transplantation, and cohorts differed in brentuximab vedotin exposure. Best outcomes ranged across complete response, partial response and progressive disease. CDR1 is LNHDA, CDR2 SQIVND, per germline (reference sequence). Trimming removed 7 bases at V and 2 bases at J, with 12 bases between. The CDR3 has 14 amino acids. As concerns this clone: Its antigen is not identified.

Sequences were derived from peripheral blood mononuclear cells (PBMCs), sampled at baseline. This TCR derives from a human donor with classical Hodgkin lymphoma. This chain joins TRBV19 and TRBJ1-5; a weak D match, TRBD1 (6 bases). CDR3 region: CASNDRGGNQPQHF. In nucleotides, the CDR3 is TGTGCCAGTAATGATAGGGGGGGCAATCAGCCCCAGCATTTT.